The clone carrying this T cell receptor (beta chain) showed up just once. Its antigen is not known. The data belong to a study of PD-1 blockade in classical Hodgkin lymphoma. Clones were read by immunoSEQ multiplex PCR, and TCRdb kept only the in-frame ones, dropping some. Of about 47,000 clones in the sample, around 90% are singletons; the top ten hold 4.9%. Findings of the study overall: Undefined causes, possibly disease activity or prior therapy, underlie the repertoire differences. As was reported, newly diagnosed patients showed lower baseline TCR diversity than healthy donors did.

The V end lost 4 bases, the J end lost 7 bases, and 26 bases lay between the germline ends. From germline, CDR1 is SGHRS and CDR2 YFSETQ. The CDR3 is 17 residues long. Time point defined: newly diagnosed, previously untreated cHL patient sample. Comparison relied on PBMCs that came from newly diagnosed, untreated classical Hodgkin lymphoma. The sequence came from a human donor with classical Hodgkin lymphoma. Sample: peripheral blood mononuclear cells (PBMCs). This chain joins TRBV5-1 and TRBJ1-2, with D tentatively TRBD1 (5 bases). This CDR3 is CASSLQPPGHPSFGYTF. The CDR3 DNA follows: TGCGCCAGCAGCCTACAACCTCCAGGGCATCCATCCTTTGGCTACACCTTC.